Each of the 20 T cell receptor beta chains below was sequenced from the same sample in a study of shared clonotypes between healthy human individuals. Assay used: immunoSEQ multiplex PCR; TCRdb lists only in-frame clones, some missing. The data contain approximately 1,500,000 clones, 95% to 99% of them singletons. The sequenced sample consisted of naive CD4+ T cells sorted from blood. Indicated subset: CD45RA+ positively selected. Source of these receptors: a man aged 25-45 years in good health.

V gene TRBV28 combines with J gene TRBJ1-1, with D unclear. Looked up from germline, CDR1 is MDHEN and CDR2 is SYDVKM. CDR3 length: 14 residues. V was shortened by 6 bases and J by 4 bases, with 15 bases between the two germline ends. The DNA of the CDR3 is TGTGCCAGCAGGGGGAGGGTATTCACCACTGAAGCTTTCTTT. As protein: CASRGRVFTTEAFF.

The chain uses TRBV5-5 and TRBJ2-7; perhaps TRBD1 as D (5 bases). CDR1 SGHKS and CDR2 YYEKEE come from the germline V gene (reference sequence). V lost 1 base, J lost 4 bases, and 12 bases lay in between. The CDR3 contains 14 residues. The CDR3 region has the DNA TGTGCCAGCAGCTTGACGGCAGGGAAATACGAGCAGTACTTC. It translates to CASSLTAGKYEQYF.

This rearrangement joins TRBV19 to TRBJ2-1; 8 positions agree with TRBD1. V lost 1 base and J lost 8; bases outside the gene matches: 4. Germline V gives CDR1 LNHDA, CDR2 SQIVND (reference sequence). This CDR3 spans 14 amino acids. This CDR3 reads CASSIVAGGDEQFF. CDR3 coding DNA: TGTGCCAGTAGTATAGTGGCAGGGGGCGATGAGCAGTTCTTC.

This chain connects TRBV14 to TRBJ2-2; 11 nucleotides match TRBD2. Germline lookup yields CDR1 SGHDN and CDR2 FVKESK. This CDR3 region has 18 residues. V lost 0 bases to trimming and J lost 5 bases; unmatched junction nucleotides: 8. The CDR3 nucleotides read TGTGCCAGCAGCCAAGAGGGGCGACTAGCGGGATTGACCGGGGAGCTGTTTTTT. This translates into CASSQEGRLAGLTGELFF. Looking up the rest from reference TRBV14 and TRBJ2-2 gives the full variable domain: EAGVTQFPSHSVIEKGQTVTLRCDPISGHDNLYWYRRVMGKEIKFLLHFVKESKQDESGMPNNRFLAERTGGTYSTLKVQPAELEDSGVYFCASSQEGRLAGLTGELFFGEGSRLTVL.

V usage is TRBV5-1 and J usage is TRBJ1-3; possible D gene TRBD1, 6 bases. There are 17 residues in the CDR3. V was trimmed by 0 bases and J by 2 bases, leaving 15 bases between them. Germline CDR1 reads SGHRS; CDR2 reads YFSETQ. The chain's CDR3 is CASSLGSGARTGNTIYF. As DNA, the CDR3 is TGCGCCAGCAGCTTGGGATCAGGGGCGAGGACTGGAAACACCATATATTTT.

This chain connects TRBV14 to TRBJ2-7, with no clear D. This CDR3 contains 17 residues. In germline, CDR1 is SGHDN, CDR2 FVKESK. The ends were cut back, 1 base at V and 1 base at J, with 17 bases in the middle. The CDR3: CASSQGSPNSRSYEQYF. The CDR3 nucleotides are TGTGCCAGCAGCCAAGGGTCTCCCAACTCGAGATCCTACGAGCAGTACTTC.

The DNA for the CDR3 is TGTGCCAGCAGCTCAGGCGTTGAACAGCATTTT. Its protein product is CASSSGVEQHF. V and J are TRBV7-6 and TRBJ1-5; D gene ambiguous. Trimming left V 4 bases short and J 13 bases short, with 11 bases between. CDR1 is SGHVS, CDR2 FNYEAQ, per germline. This CDR3 has 11 amino acids.

Concerning this clone: This CDR3 is also generated by other DNA sequences in the sample. CDR3 residues: CASSVAGSYEQYF. In DNA, the CDR3 is TGTGCCAGCAGCGTAGCGGGGTCCTACGAGCAGTACTTC. The genes are TRBV9 and TRBJ2-7; TRBD2 might be the D (5 bases). Germline CDR1 is SGDLS and CDR2 is YYNGEE. The CDR3 sequence is 13 residues long. The V end lost 0 bases, the J end lost 1 base, and 5 bases lay between the germline ends.

The sample holds one count of this clone. Additional DNA sequences in this sample encode the identical CDR3. The chain links TRBV28 to TRBJ2-7, with D uncertain. Germline V gene data show CDR1 as MDHEN and CDR2 as SYDVKM. Trimming removed 2 bases from V and 2 bases from J, with 7 bases in between. The CDR3 extends over 13 amino acids. The CDR3 nucleotides read TGTGCCAGCAGTTTACACGGACCCTACGAGCAGTACTTC. Translated: CASSLHGPYEQYF.

The V and J genes are TRBV2 and TRBJ2-1; no firm D call. Trimming stripped 7 bases from V and 5 bases from J, with 21 bases between. In germline, CDR1 is SNHLY, CDR2 FYNNEI. The CDR3 runs to 16 residues. CDR3 nucleotide sequence: TGTGCCAGCAATACCCCAATAGATCGCGTGAACAATGAGCAGTTCTTC. Encoded protein: CASNTPIDRVNNEQFF.

The V and J genes are TRBV7-2 and TRBJ2-1; 15 positions agree with TRBD2. V shed 1 base and J 3 bases; nucleotides not matched to a gene: 4. Germline V CDR1 and CDR2: SGHTA, FQGNSA. The CDR3 totals 18 residues. In nucleotides, the CDR3 is TGTGCCAGCAGCTTAGGGACTAGCGGGAGGGAGGACTACAATGAGCAGTTCTTC. As protein: CASSLGTSGREDYNEQFF.

The chain couples TRBV7-9 to TRBJ1-5; 7 nucleotides match TRBD1. CDR3 length: 15 amino acids. CDR1 SEHNR and CDR2 FQNEAQ come from the germline V gene (reference sequence). Losses at the gene ends were 6 bases for V and 4 bases for J; bases not matched to a gene: 9. CDR3 residues: CASSVEGAGNQPQHF. The CDR3 nucleotides read TGTGCCAGCAGTGTCGAGGGGGCCGGTAATCAGCCCCAGCATTTT.

The genes are TRBV5-1 and TRBJ2-3; D is unresolved. The CDR3 totals 15 residues. CDR1 and CDR2 from the germline V gene are SGHRS and YFSETQ. The germline V and J ends were trimmed by 0 bases and 0 bases, with 8 bases remaining between them. The CDR3 DNA reads TGCGCCAGCAGCTTGGTTTCGCTTAGCACAGATACGCAGTATTTT. Amino acids: CASSLVSLSTDTQYF.

The chain recombines TRBV5-8 with TRBJ2-3; TRBD1 is a possible D gene (5 bases). Trimming removed 1 base from V and 9 bases from J, with 12 bases in between. The length of the CDR3 is 13 residues. Per germline, CDR1 SGHTS and CDR2 YDEGEE. CDR3 bases: TGTGCCAGCAGCTTGCAGGGTGTTGCGACGCAGTATTTT. Residues: CASSLQGVATQYF.

The chain links TRBV19 to TRBJ2-2; weak D call: TRBD2 (6 bases). The germline V and J ends were trimmed by 1 base and 2 bases, with 11 bases remaining between them. The CDR3 covers 16 residues. CDR1 and CDR2 from the germline V gene are LNHDA and SQIVND (reference sequence). Here the CDR3 reads CASSIVLAANTGELFF. DNA for the CDR3: TGTGCCAGTAGTATAGTACTAGCCGCAAACACCGGGGAGCTGTTTTTT.

On this clone itself: Other DNA sequences in this specimen translate into the identical CDR3. The V and J genes are TRBV18 and TRBJ2-2; D gene unclear. V gave up 3 bases and J gave up 4 bases, with 6 bases separating them. The CDR3 totals 13 residues. Germline V gives CDR1 KGHSH, CDR2 LQKENI. CDR3 amino acids: CASSPGGTGELFF. CDR3 DNA sequence: TGTGCCAGCTCACCTGGCGGCACCGGGGAGCTGTTTTTT.

This rearrangement joins TRBV5-1 to TRBJ2-7, with D tentatively TRBD2 (5 bases). This CDR3 is built from 14 residues. The V end was cut by 1 base, the J end by 5 bases, with 13 bases between. The germline CDR1 and CDR2 sequences are SGHRS and YFSETQ. This CDR3 reads CASSLSLAPHEQYF. CDR3 nucleotides: TGCGCCAGCAGCTTGTCGCTAGCCCCCCACGAGCAGTACTTC.

This chain connects TRBV7-9 to TRBJ2-7, with 10 bases identical to TRBD1. Losses at the gene ends were 7 bases for V and 4 bases for J; bases not matched to a gene: 7. This CDR3 region has 14 residues. Per the germline V gene, CDR1 is SEHNR and CDR2 is FQNEAQ (reference sequence). The CDR3 loop reads CASTRDRGDYEQYF. DNA for the CDR3: TGTGCCAGCACCCGGGACAGGGGAGATTACGAGCAGTACTTC.

This chain uses TRBV5-1 with TRBJ2-2; D possibly corresponds to TRBD1 (6 bases). Per the germline V gene, CDR1 is SGHRS and CDR2 is YFSETQ. The CDR3 spans 13 residues. V was trimmed by 7 bases and J by 3 bases, leaving 10 bases between them. The CDR3 region has the DNA TGCGCCAGCTCCACAGGGTACACCGGGGAGCTGTTTTTT. Translation gives CASSTGYTGELFF.

This rearrangement joins TRBV9 to TRBJ2-1; possibly TRBD2 for D (5 bases). The CDR3 is 14 amino acids. Trimming pared 0 bases from V and 5 bases from J, leaving 9 bases between. Germline CDR1 reads SGDLS; CDR2 reads YYNGEE. Here the CDR3 DNA reads TGTGCCAGCAGCGTAGCATGGCGGGACAATGAGCAGTTCTTC. Residues: CASSVAWRDNEQFF.